A selection of T cell receptor beta chains follows, all from one sample in a study of T cell responses to AZD1222 COVID-19 vaccine. Sequenced by immunoSEQ multiplex PCR; TCRdb stores in-frame clones only, minus some. The sample has around 210,000 clones, approximately 94% seen once. The specimen comprised peripheral blood, sampled 28 days after the second dose of the MenACWY control vaccine. The source is an adult who received the MenACWY meningococcal vaccine as a control. The CDR3 runs from the conserved cysteine through the conserved F or W. The D gene is left open where the match is weak. The listing skips clone size in some rows; elsewhere it reads once, few, many or a size class.

v_call	clone_size	j_call	d_call	cdr3_aa	cdr3_nt
TRBV7-9	.	TRBJ2-5	TRBD2	CASSPPGGGEETQYF	TGTGCCAGCAGCCCCCCGGGAGGCGGCGAAGAGACCCAGTACTTC
TRBV9	.	TRBJ2-2	TRBD1	CASSAAETGPSGELFF	TGTGCCAGCAGCGCGGCCGAGACAGGGCCGTCCGGGGAGCTGTTTTTT
TRBV5-1	.	TRBJ2-7	.	CASSLGSQGFEQYF	TGCGCCAGCAGCTTGGGATCTCAGGGTTTCGAGCAGTACTTC
TRBV5-1	.	TRBJ2-2	TRBD2	CASSLAGATNTGELFF	TGCGCCAGCAGCTTAGCGGGGGCCACGAACACCGGGGAGCTGTTTTTT
TRBV19	.	TRBJ1-5	TRBD1	CASSLRTGSHQPQHF	TGTGCCAGTAGTCTCCGGACAGGCTCCCATCAGCCCCAGCATTTT
TRBV24-1	once	TRBJ2-3	.	CATSDPTRNRDTQYF	TGTGCCACCAGTGATCCGACCAGAAACCGAGATACGCAGTATTTT
TRBV10-2	.	TRBJ2-7	TRBD2	CASSDAAGDAEQYF	TGCGCCAGCAGCGACGCGGCGGGAGACGCCGAGCAGTACTTC
TRBV27	.	TRBJ2-2	.	CASRTDRSTGELFF	TGTGCCAGCAGAACGGACAGATCCACCGGGGAGCTGTTTTTT
TRBV4-2	.	TRBJ1-1	.	CASSQERDTEAFF	TGTGCCAGCAGCCAAGAGAGGGACACTGAAGCTTTCTTT
TRBV5-6	.	TRBJ1-2	.	CASSSPVQGNYGYTF	TGTGCCAGCAGCTCGCCCGTACAGGGTAACTATGGCTACACCTTC
TRBV5-6	few	TRBJ2-7	TRBD2	CASRPTPASGSQGDEQYF	TGTGCCAGCAGGCCGACACCGGCTAGCGGGAGCCAAGGGGACGAGCAGTACTTC
TRBV6-4	few	TRBJ2-3	.	CASSESGTDTQYF	TGTGCCAGCAGTGAATCAGGGACAGATACGCAGTATTTT
TRBV18	.	TRBJ2-6	.	CASSPGLGPGSGANVLTF	TGTGCCAGCTCACCAGGGTTGGGGCCTGGCTCTGGGGCCAACGTCCTGACTTTC
TRBV7-9	.	TRBJ1-3	.	CASSLHLFGEENTIYF	TGTGCCAGCAGCTTACATCTCTTCGGGGAGGAAAACACCATATATTTT
TRBV6-1	few	TRBJ2-7	.	CASSEQGLAYEQYF	TGTGCCAGCAGTGAACAGGGTTTAGCCTACGAGCAGTACTTC
TRBV6-1	.	TRBJ2-2	.	CASSEVGELFF	TGTGCCAGCAGTGAGGTCGGGGAGCTGTTTTTT
TRBV7-6	.	TRBJ1-4	TRBD1	CASSSHRGSDEKLFF	TGTGCCAGCAGCTCCCACAGGGGTTCTGATGAAAAACTGTTTTTT
TRBV7-2	.	TRBJ2-2	.	CASSQQTGNTGELFF	TGTGCCAGCAGCCAACAGACAGGGAACACCGGGGAGCTGTTTTTT
TRBV6-5	.	TRBJ1-1	.	CASSYSNEGNTEAFF	TGTGCCAGCAGTTACTCGAATGAGGGGAACACTGAAGCTTTCTTT
TRBV11-2	.	TRBJ2-1	.	CASRSPGQTSEQFF	TGTGCCAGCAGGTCTCCGGGACAGACTAGCGAGCAGTTCTTC
TRBV6-5	.	TRBJ2-7	.	CASRSVAGTAEQYF	TGTGCCAGCAGGAGCGTAGCGGGGACAGCGGAGCAGTACTTC
TRBV5-6	.	TRBJ2-7	TRBD2	CASSPPGGGSSYEQYF	TGTGCCAGCAGCCCCCCCGGGGGGGGGAGCTCCTACGAGCAGTACTTC
TRBV11-2	once	TRBJ1-2	.	CASSLGGYGYTF	TGTGCCAGCAGCCTGGGGGGCTATGGCTACACCTTC
TRBV18	.	TRBJ2-5	.	CAGSGLQETQYF	TGTGCCGGCTCGGGGCTTCAAGAGACCCAGTACTTC
TRBV7-2	.	TRBJ2-5	TRBD2	CASSLAQAGEQETQYF	TGTGCCAGCAGCTTAGCCCAAGCGGGGGAGCAAGAGACCCAGTACTTC
TRBV6-5	.	TRBJ1-2	.	CASSNSPSGGYGYTF	TGTGCCAGCAGTAATAGTCCCAGTGGGGGTTATGGCTACACCTTC
TRBV6-5	once	TRBJ1-5	.	CAGGTFSNQPQHF	TGTGCGGGAGGTACGTTTAGCAATCAGCCCCAGCATTTT
TRBV6-5	.	TRBJ1-6	.	CASSYSTPRSPLHF	TGTGCCAGCAGTTACTCGACCCCGCGTTCACCCCTCCACTTT
TRBV27	medium-sized	TRBJ2-3	.	CASSPAGARLTDTQYF	TGTGCCAGCAGTCCCGCAGGGGCACGCCTCACAGATACGCAGTATTTT
TRBV2	.	TRBJ1-1	TRBD1	CASSPGTGQGAFF	TGTGCCAGCAGTCCCGGGACAGGGCAGGGGGCTTTCTTT
TRBV6-5	.	TRBJ1-1	.	CASLKEAEAFF	TGTGCCAGCCTCAAGGAGGCTGAAGCTTTCTTT
TRBV2	once	TRBJ2-2	TRBD2	CASRPLATNTGELFF	TGTGCCAGCAGGCCACTAGCGACGAACACCGGGGAGCTGTTTTTT
TRBV12-3/TRBV12-4	once	TRBJ2-1	.	CASSFLAEQFF	TGTGCCAGCAGTTTTCTGGCTGAGCAGTTCTTC